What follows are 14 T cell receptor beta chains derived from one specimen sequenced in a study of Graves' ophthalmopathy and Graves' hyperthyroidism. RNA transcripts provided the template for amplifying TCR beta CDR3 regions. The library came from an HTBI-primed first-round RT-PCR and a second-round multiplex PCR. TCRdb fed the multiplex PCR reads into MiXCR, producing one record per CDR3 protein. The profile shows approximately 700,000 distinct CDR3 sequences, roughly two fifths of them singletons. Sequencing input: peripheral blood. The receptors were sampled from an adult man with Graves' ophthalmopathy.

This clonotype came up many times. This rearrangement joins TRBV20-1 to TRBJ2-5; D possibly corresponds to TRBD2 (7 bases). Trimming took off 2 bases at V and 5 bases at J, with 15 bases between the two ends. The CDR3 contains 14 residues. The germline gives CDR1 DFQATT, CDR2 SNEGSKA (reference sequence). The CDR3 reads CSARQSGGWETQYF. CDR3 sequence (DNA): TGCAGTGCTAGACAATCGGGGGGCTGGGAGACCCAGTACTTC.

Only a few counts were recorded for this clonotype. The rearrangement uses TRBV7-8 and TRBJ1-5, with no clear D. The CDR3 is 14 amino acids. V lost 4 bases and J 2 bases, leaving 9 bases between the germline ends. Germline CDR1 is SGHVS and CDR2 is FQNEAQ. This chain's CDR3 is CASSSEGRNQPQHF. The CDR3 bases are TGTGCCAGCAGCTCAGAAGGGCGCAATCAGCCCCAGCATTTT.

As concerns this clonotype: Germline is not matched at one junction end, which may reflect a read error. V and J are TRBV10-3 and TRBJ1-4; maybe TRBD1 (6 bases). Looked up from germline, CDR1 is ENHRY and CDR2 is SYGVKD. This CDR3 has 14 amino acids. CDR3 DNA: TGCGCCATCAGACCGGGCAGGGGTGGTGAAAAACTGTTTTTT. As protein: CAIRPGRGGEKLFF.

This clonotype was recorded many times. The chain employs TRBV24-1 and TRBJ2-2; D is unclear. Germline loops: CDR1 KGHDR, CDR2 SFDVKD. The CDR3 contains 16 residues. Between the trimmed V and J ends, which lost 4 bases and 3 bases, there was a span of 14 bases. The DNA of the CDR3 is TGTGCCACCAGTGACCCTAAGACGGAGCACACCGGGGAGCTGTTTTTT. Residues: CATSDPKTEHTGELFF.

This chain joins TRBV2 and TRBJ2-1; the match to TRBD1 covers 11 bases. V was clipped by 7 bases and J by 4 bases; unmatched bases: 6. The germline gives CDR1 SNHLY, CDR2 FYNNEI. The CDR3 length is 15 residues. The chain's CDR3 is CASTVDRGHYNEQFF. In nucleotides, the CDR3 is TGTGCCAGCACCGTGGACAGGGGGCATTACAATGAGCAGTTCTTC.

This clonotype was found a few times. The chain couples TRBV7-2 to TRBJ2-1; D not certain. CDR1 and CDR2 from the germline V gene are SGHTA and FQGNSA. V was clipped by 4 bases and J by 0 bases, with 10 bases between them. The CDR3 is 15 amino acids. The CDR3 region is CASSSLGSSYNEQFF. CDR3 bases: TGTGCCAGCAGCTCATTAGGAAGCTCCTACAATGAGCAGTTCTTC.

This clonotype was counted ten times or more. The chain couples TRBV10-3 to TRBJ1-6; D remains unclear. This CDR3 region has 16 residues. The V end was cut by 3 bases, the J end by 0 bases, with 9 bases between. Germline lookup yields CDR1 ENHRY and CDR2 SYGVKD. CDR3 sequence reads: CAISDGESSYNSPLHF. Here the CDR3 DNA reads TGTGCCATCAGTGATGGGGAGAGCTCCTATAATTCACCCCTCCACTTT.

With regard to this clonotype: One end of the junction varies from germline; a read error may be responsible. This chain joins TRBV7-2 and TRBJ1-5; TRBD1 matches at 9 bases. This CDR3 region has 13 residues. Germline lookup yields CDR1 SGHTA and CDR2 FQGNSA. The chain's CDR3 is CAGSQDRGQPQHF. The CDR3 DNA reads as TGTGCCGGCAGCCAAGACAGGGGGCAGCCCCAGCATTTT.

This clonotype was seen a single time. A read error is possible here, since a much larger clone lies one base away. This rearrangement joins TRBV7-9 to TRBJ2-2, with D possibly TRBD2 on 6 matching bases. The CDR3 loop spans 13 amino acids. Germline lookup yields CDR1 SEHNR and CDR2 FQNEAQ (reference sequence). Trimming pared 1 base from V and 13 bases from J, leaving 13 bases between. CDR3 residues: CASSLGEVRGLFF. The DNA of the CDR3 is TGTGCCAGCAGCTTAGGGGAGGTCCGGGGGCTGTTTTTT.

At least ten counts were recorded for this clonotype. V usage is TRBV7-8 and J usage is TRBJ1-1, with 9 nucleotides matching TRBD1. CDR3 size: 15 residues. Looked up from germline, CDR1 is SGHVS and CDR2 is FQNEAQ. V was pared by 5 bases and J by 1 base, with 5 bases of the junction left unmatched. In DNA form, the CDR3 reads TGTGCCAGCAGCCAGGGACAGGGCGGGAACACTGAAGCTTTCTTT. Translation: CASSQGQGGNTEAFF.

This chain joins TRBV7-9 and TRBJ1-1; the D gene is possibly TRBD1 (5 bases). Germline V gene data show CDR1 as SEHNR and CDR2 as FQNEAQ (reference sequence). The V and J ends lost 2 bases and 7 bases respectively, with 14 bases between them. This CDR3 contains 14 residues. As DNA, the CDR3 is TGTGCCAGCAGCTTACCCCCGCGGGGGAGTGAAGCTTTCTTT. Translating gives CASSLPPRGSEAFF.

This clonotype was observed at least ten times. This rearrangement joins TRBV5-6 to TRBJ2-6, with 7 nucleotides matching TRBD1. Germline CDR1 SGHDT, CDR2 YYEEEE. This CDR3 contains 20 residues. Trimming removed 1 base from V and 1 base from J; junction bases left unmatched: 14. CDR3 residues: CASSLRYKGQLRSGANVLTF. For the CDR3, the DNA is TGTGCCAGCAGCTTGAGGTATAAGGGACAGTTAAGATCTGGGGCCAACGTCCTGACTTTC. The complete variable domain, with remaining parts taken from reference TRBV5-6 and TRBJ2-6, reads DAGVTQSPTHLIKTRGQQVTLRCSPKSGHDTVSWYQQALGQGPQFIFQYYEEEERQRGNFPDRFSGHQFPNYSSELNVNALLLGDSALYLCASSLRYKGQLRSGANVLTFGAGSRLTVL.

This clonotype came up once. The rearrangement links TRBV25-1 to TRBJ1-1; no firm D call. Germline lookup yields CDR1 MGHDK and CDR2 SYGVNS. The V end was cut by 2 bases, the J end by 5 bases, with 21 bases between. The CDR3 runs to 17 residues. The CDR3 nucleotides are TGTGCCAGCAGTGAAGCCCCCCCGCCAGGCCGGAAAACTGAAGCTTTCTTT. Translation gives CASSEAPPPGRKTEAFF.

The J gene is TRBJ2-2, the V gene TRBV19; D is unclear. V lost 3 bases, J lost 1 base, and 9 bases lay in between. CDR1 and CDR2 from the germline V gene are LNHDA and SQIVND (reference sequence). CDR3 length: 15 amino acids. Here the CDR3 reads CASSMRPGNTGELFF. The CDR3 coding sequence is TGTGCCAGTAGTATGAGACCGGGGAACACCGGGGAGCTGTTTTTT.